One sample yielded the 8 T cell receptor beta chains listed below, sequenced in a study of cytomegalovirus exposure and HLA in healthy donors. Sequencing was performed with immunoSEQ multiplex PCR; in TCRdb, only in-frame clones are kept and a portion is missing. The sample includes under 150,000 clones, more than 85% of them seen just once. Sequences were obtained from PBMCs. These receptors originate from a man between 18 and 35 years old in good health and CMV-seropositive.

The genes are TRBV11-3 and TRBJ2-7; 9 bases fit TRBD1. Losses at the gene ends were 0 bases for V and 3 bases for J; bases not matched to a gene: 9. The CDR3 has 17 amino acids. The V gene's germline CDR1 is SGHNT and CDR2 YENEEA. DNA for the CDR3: TGTGCCAGCAGCTTAGACGATCTGGGACAGGGTCGCTACGAGCAGTACTTC. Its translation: CASSLDDLGQGRYEQYF.

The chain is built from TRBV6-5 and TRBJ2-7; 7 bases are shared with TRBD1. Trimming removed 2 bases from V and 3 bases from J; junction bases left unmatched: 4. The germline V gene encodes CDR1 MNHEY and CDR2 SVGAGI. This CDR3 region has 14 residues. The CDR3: CASSYLGQNYEQYF. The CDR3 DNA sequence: TGTGCCAGCAGTTACCTGGGACAGAACTACGAGCAGTACTTC.

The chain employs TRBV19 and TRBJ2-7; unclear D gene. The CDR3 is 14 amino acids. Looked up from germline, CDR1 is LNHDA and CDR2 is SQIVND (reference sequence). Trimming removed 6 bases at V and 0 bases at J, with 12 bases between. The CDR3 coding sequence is TGTGCCAGTAGCACCGTGGGCAGCTCCTACGAGCAGTACTTC. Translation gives CASSTVGSSYEQYF.

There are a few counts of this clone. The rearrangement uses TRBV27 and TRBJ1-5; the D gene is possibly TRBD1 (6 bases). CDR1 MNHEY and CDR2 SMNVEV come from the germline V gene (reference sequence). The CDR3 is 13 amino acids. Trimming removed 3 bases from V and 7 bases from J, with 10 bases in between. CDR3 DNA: TGTGCCAGCAGTTTGGGGGCGCGCCAGCCCCAGCATTTT. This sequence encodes CASSLGARQPQHF.

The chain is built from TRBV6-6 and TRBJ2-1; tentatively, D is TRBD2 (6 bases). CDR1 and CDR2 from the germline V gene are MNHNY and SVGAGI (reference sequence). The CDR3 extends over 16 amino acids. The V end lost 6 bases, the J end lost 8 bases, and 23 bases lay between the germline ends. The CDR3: CASSYRAGTPTHEQFF. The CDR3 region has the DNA TGTGCCAGCAGCTACCGGGCCGGGACTCCCACCCATGAGCAGTTCTTC.

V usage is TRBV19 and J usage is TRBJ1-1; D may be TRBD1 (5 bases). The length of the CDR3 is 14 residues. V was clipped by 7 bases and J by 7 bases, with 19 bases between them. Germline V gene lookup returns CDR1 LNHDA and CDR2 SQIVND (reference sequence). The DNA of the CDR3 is TGTGCCAGTACCACACCGCTTAGACAGATTGAAGCTTTCTTT. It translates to CASTTPLRQIEAFF. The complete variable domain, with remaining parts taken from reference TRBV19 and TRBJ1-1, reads DGGITQSPKYLFRKEGQNVTLSCEQNLNHDAMYWYRQDPGQGLRLIYYSQIVNDFQKGDIAEGYSVSREKKESFPLTVTSAQKNPTAFYLCASTTPLRQIEAFFGQGTRLTVV.

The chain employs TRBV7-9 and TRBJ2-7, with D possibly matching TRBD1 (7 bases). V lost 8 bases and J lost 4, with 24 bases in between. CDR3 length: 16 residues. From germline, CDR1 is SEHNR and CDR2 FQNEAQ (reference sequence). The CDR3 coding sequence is TGTGCCAGCGCCAATTCCCTGAGGACAGGAGGGTACGAGCAGTACTTC. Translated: CASANSLRTGGYEQYF.

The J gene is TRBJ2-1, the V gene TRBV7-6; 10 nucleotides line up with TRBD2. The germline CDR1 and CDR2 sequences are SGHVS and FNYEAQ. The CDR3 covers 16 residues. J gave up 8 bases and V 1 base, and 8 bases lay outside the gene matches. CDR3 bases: TGTGCCAGCAGCTTAGAGGGTAGCGGGGGGTGGCATGAGCAGTTCTTC. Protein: CASSLEGSGGWHEQFF.